A single sample is the source of the 27 T cell receptor beta chains below, sequenced in a study of blood T cell repertoires in COVID-19. The assay was immunoSEQ multiplex PCR, and TCRdb's table has in-frame clones only and misses some. The sample consists of about 200,000 clones, 75% to 90% of them appearing once. The specimen sequenced was PBMCs or T cells enriched from blood (not recorded which). These receptors came from a woman aged 40 to 55 with acute COVID-19.

The gene calls are TRBV7-9 and TRBJ1-1; 7 nucleotides match TRBD1. Per the germline V gene, CDR1 is SEHNR and CDR2 is FQNEAQ (reference sequence). Losses at the gene ends were 6 bases for V and 6 bases for J; bases not matched to a gene: 7. This CDR3 has 13 amino acids. The CDR3 is CASSPQGWPEAFF. The CDR3 nucleotides are TGTGCCAGCAGTCCACAGGGGTGGCCTGAAGCTTTCTTT.

The chain uses TRBV13 and TRBJ2-7, with 7 nucleotides matching TRBD2. In germline, CDR1 is PRHDT, CDR2 FYEKMQ (reference sequence). V gave up 4 bases and J gave up 0 bases; unmatched junction bases: 12. CDR3 size: 17 residues. CDR3 sequence reads: CASSSRGEAGASYEQYF. The CDR3 nucleotides are TGTGCCAGCAGCTCTCGTGGGGAGGCGGGAGCCTCCTACGAGCAGTACTTC. Full variable domain (remainder filled in from reference TRBV13 and TRBJ2-7): AAGVIQSPRHLIKEKRETATLKCYPIPRHDTVYWYQQGPGQDPQFLISFYEKMQSDKGSIPDRFSAQQFSDYHSELNMSSLELGDSALYFCASSSRGEAGASYEQYFGPGTRLTVT.

The V gene is TRBV19, the J gene TRBJ1-1, with TRBD1 matching over 9 bases. CDR3 length equals 16 residues. J lost 0 bases, V lost 5 bases, and 7 bases had no gene match. Germline CDR1 reads LNHDA; CDR2 reads SQIVND (reference sequence). As DNA, the CDR3 is TGTGCCAGTAGTGTCGGGACAGGGCAAATGAACACTGAAGCTTTCTTT. Protein product: CASSVGTGQMNTEAFF.

This chain links TRBV13 with TRBJ2-1; D is possibly TRBD1 (6 bases). V lost 2 bases, J lost 3 bases, and 11 bases lay in between. This CDR3 region has 15 residues. The germline CDR1 and CDR2 sequences are PRHDT and FYEKMQ (reference sequence). Here the CDR3 DNA reads TGTGCCAGCAGCTTATCTGACAGGCACTACAATGAGCAGTTCTTC. Its translation is CASSLSDRHYNEQFF.

This clone appeared a few times. The V and J genes are TRBV19 and TRBJ2-7; D remains unclear. The CDR3 loop spans 13 amino acids. Per germline, CDR1 LNHDA and CDR2 SQIVND (reference sequence). V lost 1 base to trimming and J lost 3 bases, with 7 bases between them. The CDR3 DNA follows: TGTGCCAGTAGTATAGCGTTAGTCTACGAGCAGTACTTC. Protein sequence: CASSIALVYEQYF.

V is TRBV25-1 and J is TRBJ2-1; 14 bases align to TRBD2. J gave up 0 bases and V 5 bases, and 3 bases lay outside the gene matches. From germline, CDR1 is MGHDK and CDR2 SYGVNS. The CDR3 is 17 residues long. CDR3 sequence: CASSPGTSGSSYNEQFF. CDR3 in DNA: TGTGCCAGCAGTCCCGGGACTAGCGGGAGCTCCTACAATGAGCAGTTCTTC. The variable domain in full, with the rest retrieved from reference TRBV25-1 and TRBJ2-1, is EADIYQTPRYLVIGTGKKITLECSQTMGHDKMYWYQQDPGMELHLIHYSYGVNSTEKGDLSSESTVSRIRTEHFPLTLESARPSHTSQYLCASSPGTSGSSYNEQFFGPGTRLTVL.

The gene calls are TRBV7-8 and TRBJ1-5; D is unresolved. Per the germline V gene, CDR1 is SGHVS and CDR2 is FQNEAQ. The CDR3 covers 17 residues. The V end was cut by 0 bases, the J end by 6 bases, with 18 bases between. CDR3 sequence (DNA): TGTGCCAGCAGCTTAGCGGTGGGCAGGCATGCAAGTCAGCCCCAGCATTTT. It specifies CASSLAVGRHASQPQHF.

This clone came up a few times. The chain is built from TRBV4-2 and TRBJ1-1, with a possible D match to TRBD1 (5 bases). V was cut by 0 bases and J by 2 bases, with 10 bases left in between. This CDR3 has 15 residues. Germline V gene lookup returns CDR1 LGHNA and CDR2 YNFKEQ. The CDR3 DNA reads as TGTGCCAGCAGCCAAGAAGGACACTCTAACACTGAAGCTTTCTTT. Amino acid sequence: CASSQEGHSNTEAFF.

The chain has TRBV9 and TRBJ1-3; 7 positions agree with TRBD1. With V trimmed by 0 bases and J by 4 bases, 4 bases remained unmatched. Germline values: CDR1 SGDLS, CDR2 YYNGEE. The CDR3 totals 15 residues. The DNA of the CDR3 is TGTGCCAGCAGCGTAGGCAAGGGGGCGGGAAACACCATATATTTT. Translated: CASSVGKGAGNTIYF.

This clone was counted between two and nine times. This rearrangement joins TRBV19 to TRBJ2-2; perhaps TRBD2 as D (5 bases). The CDR3 has 16 residues. Trimming removed 5 bases at V and 1 base at J, with 14 bases between. Germline V gives CDR1 LNHDA, CDR2 SQIVND (reference sequence). The CDR3 loop is CASSRRGYMNTGELFF. For the CDR3, the DNA is TGTGCCAGTAGTCGTCGGGGTTACATGAACACCGGGGAGCTGTTTTTT.

This clone was seen once. Here the CDR3 DNA reads TGTGCCAGCAGGCCGGGACTAGCGGGGGCCAGCACAGATACGCAGTATTTT. Amino acid sequence: CASRPGLAGASTDTQYF. This chain joins TRBV2 and TRBJ2-3, with 14 bases matching TRBD2. Germline assignment: CDR1 SNHLY and CDR2 FYNNEI. The CDR3 length is 17 residues. V shed 6 bases, J shed 0 bases, and the junction held 5 bases outside the gene matches.

This clone was counted a few times. For the CDR3, the DNA is TGCGCCAGCAGCTTCGGGAGGGCCAGCGGGGAGACCCAGTACTTC. Amino acid sequence: CASSFGRASGETQYF. V and J are TRBV5-1 and TRBJ2-5; 8 nucleotides align to TRBD2. Germline trimming cut 2 bases from V and 5 bases from J; bases unmatched to any gene: 8. The CDR3 covers 15 residues. Germline assignment: CDR1 SGHRS and CDR2 YFSETQ.

The chain carries TRBV3-1 (or the pseudogene TRBV3-2) and TRBJ2-3; 8 bases are shared with TRBD2. V trimming: 3 bases; J trimming: 2 bases; junction bases outside the gene matches: 10. Germline V gene lookup returns CDR1 LGHDT and CDR2 YNNKEL (reference sequence). CDR3 length equals 17 residues. Here the CDR3 reads CASSQILAVPTTDTQYF. The CDR3 bases are TGTGCCAGCAGCCAGATACTAGCGGTCCCTACCACAGATACGCAGTATTTT.

As to this clone: At one of its ends the junction is not consistent with the germline gene, which may arise from a read error. J is TRBJ2-5 and V is TRBV7-9, with a possible D match to TRBD1 (5 bases). The germline gives CDR1 SEHNR, CDR2 FQNEAQ (reference sequence). This CDR3 is built from 14 residues. The CDR3 coding sequence is TGCGCCAGCAGCTTAAGGGGCGACGGGGAGACCCAGTACTTC. This translates into CASSLRGDGETQYF.

The chain carries TRBV7-3 and TRBJ2-1; 9 nucleotides line up with TRBD2. CDR3 length: 15 residues. CDR1 is SGHTA and CDR2 is FQGTGA in the germline V gene. V shed 3 bases, J shed 5 bases, and the junction held 5 bases outside the gene matches. The CDR3 loop is CASSFLAGLNNEQFF. CDR3 bases: TGTGCCAGCAGCTTTCTAGCGGGACTCAACAATGAGCAGTTCTTC. The full variable domain, in which reference TRBV7-3 and TRBJ2-1 provide the parts outside the CDR3, is GAGVSQTPSNKVTEKGKYVELRCDPISGHTALYWYRQSLGQGPEFLIYFQGTGAADDSGLPNDRFFAVRPEGSVSTLKIQRTERGDSAVYLCASSFLAGLNNEQFFGPGTRLTVL.

A word on this clone: Other DNA sequences in this specimen translate into the identical CDR3. The V gene is TRBV6-5, the J gene TRBJ1-3, with 7 bases fitting TRBD1. The CDR3 is made up of 12 amino acids. The germline V gene has CDR1 MNHEY and CDR2 SVGAGI. V was clipped by 8 bases and J by 4 bases; unmatched bases: 2. Here the CDR3 reads CASGTVGNTIYF. The CDR3 bases are TGTGCCAGCGGGACAGTCGGAAACACCATATATTTT.

The V and J genes are TRBV3-1 (or the pseudogene TRBV3-2) and TRBJ1-6; a possible D gene is TRBD1 (5 bases). The CDR3 runs to 14 residues. Germline loops: CDR1 LGHDT, CDR2 YNNKEL (reference sequence). V was clipped by 1 base and J by 7 bases, with 8 bases between them. Here the CDR3 reads CASSQGQKNSPLHF. DNA of the CDR3: TGTGCCAGCAGCCAAGGACAGAAAAATTCACCCCTCCACTTT.

CDR3 residues: CASSFGTGSWGTEAFF. The CDR3, as DNA: TGTGCCAGCAGCTTCGGGACAGGTAGCTGGGGGACTGAAGCTTTCTTT. The J gene is TRBJ1-1, the V gene TRBV5-6; 8 nucleotides match TRBD1. V lost 2 bases and J lost 5; bases outside the gene matches: 11. Germline values: CDR1 SGHDT, CDR2 YYEEEE. The CDR3 is 16 residues long.

This clone was seen only once. J is TRBJ2-5 and V is TRBV7-2; D is ambiguous. The V gene's germline CDR1 is SGHTA and CDR2 FQGNSA. The CDR3 is 14 residues long. V shed 1 base and J shed 4 bases, with 10 bases lying between them. This chain's CDR3 is CASSLVSGPETQYF. As DNA, the CDR3 is TGTGCCAGCAGCTTAGTTTCTGGGCCAGAGACCCAGTACTTC. Full variable domain (remainder filled in from reference TRBV7-2 and TRBJ2-5): GAGVSQSPSNKVTEKGKDVELRCDPISGHTALYWYRQSLGQGLEFLIYFQGNSAPDKSGLPSDRFSAERTGGSVSTLTIQRTQQEDSAVYLCASSLVSGPETQYFGPGTRLLVL.

V gene TRBV7-8 combines with J gene TRBJ2-3, with TRBD2 matching over 8 bases. V lost 5 bases to trimming and J lost 2 bases; unmatched junction nucleotides: 12. In germline, CDR1 is SGHVS, CDR2 FQNEAQ. The CDR3 has 17 residues. The CDR3 region is CASSIVSSGPLTDTQYF. As DNA, the CDR3 is TGTGCCAGCAGCATCGTCTCTAGCGGGCCCCTCACAGATACGCAGTATTTT. Combining the CDR3 with reference TRBV7-8 and TRBJ2-3 gives the whole variable domain GAGVSQSPRYKVAKRGQDVALRCDPISGHVSLFWYQQALGQGPEFLTYFQNEAQLDKSGLPSDRFFAERPEGSVSTLKIQRTQQEDSAVYLCASSIVSSGPLTDTQYFGPGTRLTVL.

The table lists this clone with a count of one. The chain couples TRBV18 to TRBJ1-2; D gene ambiguous. The germline CDR1 and CDR2 sequences are KGHSH and LQKENI. The CDR3 extends over 12 amino acids. The V end lost 3 bases, the J end lost 8 bases, and 10 bases lay between the germline ends. The chain's CDR3 is CASSPEGRGYTF. The DNA of the CDR3 is TGTGCCAGCTCACCGGAGGGTCGGGGCTACACCTTC.

This clone appeared a few times. The gene calls are TRBV6-2 or TRBV6-3 and TRBJ1-5; tentatively, D is TRBD1 (5 bases). V was pared by 5 bases and J by 6 bases, with 17 bases between. CDR3 length: 15 residues. Germline V CDR1 and CDR2: MNHEY, SVGEGT. The CDR3 spells CASSRRQGSSQPQHF. The CDR3 coding sequence is TGTGCCAGCAGTCGCCGGCAGGGTTCGAGTCAGCCCCAGCATTTT.

J is TRBJ2-5 and V is TRBV7-9; D is perhaps TRBD2 (6 bases). The germline V and J ends were trimmed by 5 bases and 7 bases, with 29 bases remaining between them. Germline CDR1 is SEHNR and CDR2 is FQNEAQ (reference sequence). The CDR3 has 18 residues. This CDR3 is CASSGPLKGTPLGLTQYF. The CDR3 DNA is TGTGCCAGCAGCGGTCCCCTTAAGGGGACGCCCCTGGGACTGACCCAGTACTTC.

This chain's CDR3 is CASSRDSTSSGNTIYF. The DNA of the CDR3 is TGTGCCAGCAGCCGGGACAGTACGAGCTCTGGAAACACCATATATTTT. The chain is built from TRBV5-4 and TRBJ1-3; 7 bases agree with TRBD1. The CDR3 runs 16 residues. Per germline, CDR1 SGHNT and CDR2 YYREEE (reference sequence). With 4 bases clipped from V and 0 bases from J, the junction kept 7 bases outside the gene matches.

The chain links TRBV5-1 to TRBJ2-7; 10 bases line up with TRBD1. CDR3 length equals 14 residues. Per germline, CDR1 SGHRS and CDR2 YFSETQ. The V and J ends lost 4 bases and 8 bases, in that order; junction bases with no gene match: 9. DNA of the CDR3: TGCGCCAGCAGCCTGGGGACAGGGGATTCCAAGCAGTACTTC. Its protein product is CASSLGTGDSKQYF.

In this sample, this clone turned up many times. The J gene is TRBJ2-1, the V gene TRBV5-3; TRBD2 matches at 13 bases. TRBV5-3 counts as an open reading frame of uncertain function. The CDR3 is 15 residues long. The V gene end was trimmed by 5 bases and the J gene end by 3 bases; junction bases not matched to a gene: 2. The CDR3 region has the DNA TGTGCCAGAAGTTGGACTAGCGGGAGCTACAATGAGCAGTTCTTC. This codes for CARSWTSGSYNEQFF.

This clone has just one count. The V call is TRBV30, the J call TRBJ2-1; 8 bases are shared with TRBD2. Germline V gene sequence: CDR1 GTSNPN, CDR2 SVGIG (reference sequence). The junction had 18 bases not matched to a gene; V was cut back by 6 bases and J by 2 bases. The CDR3 runs 18 residues. DNA for the CDR3: TGTGCCTGCACTCCCAGGGCCACCCTAGCGGGTACCTACAATGAGCAGTTCTTC. Residues: CACTPRATLAGTYNEQFF.